These 24 T cell receptor beta chains were sequenced from one sample in a study of OX40 agonist ivuxolimab in advanced cancers. Assay used: immunoSEQ multiplex PCR; TCRdb lists only in-frame clones, some missing. The sample records roughly 34,000 clones, over 65% being singletons. This material consisted of CD4+ or CD8+ T cells sorted from blood, taken in a trial of the OX40 agonist ivuxolimab. Receptors were obtained from an adult with an advanced solid tumor such as melanoma, head and neck, liver or kidney cancer.

The chain joins TRBV5-6 to TRBJ2-7; the D is unclear. The CDR3 extends over 12 amino acids. Trimming pared 6 bases from V and 2 bases from J, leaving 9 bases between. Germline loops: CDR1 SGHDT, CDR2 YYEEEE. The CDR3 DNA reads TGTGCCAGCAAAGGTGTCACCTACGAGCAGTACTTC. Translation gives CASKGVTYEQYF.

The chain has TRBV30 and TRBJ1-5; tentative D call: TRBD1 (5 bases). The ends were cut back, 2 bases at V and 1 base at J, with 9 bases in the middle. CDR3 length: 14 amino acids. The germline CDR1 and CDR2 sequences are GTSNPN and SVGIG (reference sequence). This CDR3 reads CAWSWGGSNQPQHF. The CDR3 nucleotides are TGTGCCTGGAGTTGGGGGGGAAGCAATCAGCCCCAGCATTTT.

This clone was seen repeatedly, ten times or more. The gene calls are TRBV6-1 and TRBJ2-7; 7 bases fit TRBD1. Germline V gene data show CDR1 as MNHNS and CDR2 as SASEGT. CDR3 length equals 14 residues. V gave up 3 bases and J gave up 3 bases; unmatched junction bases: 5. This chain's CDR3 is CASSDLGQDYEQYF. CDR3 sequence (DNA): TGTGCCAGCAGTGACCTCGGACAGGACTACGAGCAGTACTTC.

The chain joins TRBV10-3 to TRBJ2-7; D possibly corresponds to TRBD1 (5 bases). CDR1 is ENHRY, CDR2 SYGVKD, per germline. This CDR3 region has 15 residues. Trimming stripped 3 bases from V and 0 bases from J, with 12 bases between. The CDR3 loop is CAISDHRQFSYEQYF. In nucleotides, the CDR3 is TGTGCCATCAGTGATCACAGGCAATTCTCCTACGAGCAGTACTTC.

The chain recombines TRBV28 with TRBJ2-7; D might be TRBD1 or TRBD2, each matching 5 bases. V lost 7 bases and J lost 3, with 16 bases in between. Germline assignment: CDR1 MDHEN and CDR2 SYDVKM. CDR3 size: 14 residues. The chain's CDR3 is CASTGTTDNYEQYF. The CDR3 nucleotides read TGTGCCAGCACCGGGACGACGGACAACTACGAGCAGTACTTC.

This clone came up once. V is TRBV29-1 and J is TRBJ2-7; 11 nucleotides match TRBD2. This CDR3 has 15 residues. The trim removed 6 bases at V and 0 bases at J, leaving 7 bases unmatched. Per the germline V gene, CDR1 is SQVTM and CDR2 is ANQGSEA. The CDR3 coding sequence is TGCAGCGTAAGCATGGGACTAGCGGCCTCCTACGAGCAGTACTTC. It yields the protein CSVSMGLAASYEQYF.

The V and J genes are TRBV6-4 and TRBJ2-6, with D possibly called TRBD1 or TRBD2 (5 bases each). Germline-derived CDR1 and CDR2 are MRHNA and SNTAGT. This CDR3 is 17 amino acids long. The V end lost 3 bases, the J end lost 0 bases, and 12 bases lay between the germline ends. The CDR3 here is CASSEVRDLSGANVLTF. DNA for the CDR3: TGTGCCAGCAGTGAGGTGAGGGACCTCTCTGGGGCCAACGTCCTGACTTTC.

V is TRBV9 and J is TRBJ2-3, with 9 bases aligning to TRBD1. Germline values: CDR1 SGDLS, CDR2 YYNGEE. V was clipped by 3 bases and J by 7 bases; unmatched bases: 9. This CDR3 is built from 15 residues. The CDR3 protein is CASSGPGQGSHTQYF. Written as DNA, the CDR3 is TGTGCCAGCAGCGGACCGGGACAGGGCTCTCATACGCAGTATTTT. The full variable domain, in which reference TRBV9 and TRBJ2-3 provide the parts outside the CDR3, is DSGVTQTPKHLITATGQRVTLRCSPRSGDLSVYWYQQSLDQGLQFLIQYYNGEERAKGNILERFSAQQFPDLHSELNLSSLELGDSALYFCASSGPGQGSHTQYFGPGTRLTVL.

This clone was detected only a few times. The chain uses TRBV6-1 and TRBJ1-5; 8 positions match TRBD1. Germline V gives CDR1 MNHNS, CDR2 SASEGT. V shed 6 bases and J 4 bases; nucleotides not matched to a gene: 8. This CDR3 is built from 15 residues. DNA of the CDR3: TGTGCCAGCAGCCCAGGGACAGGTGGGAATCAGCCCCAGCATTTT. Protein: CASSPGTGGNQPQHF.

V and J are TRBV9 and TRBJ2-5; possibly TRBD1 or TRBD2 for D (5 bases each). The CDR3 contains 16 residues. CDR1 is SGDLS and CDR2 is YYNGEE in the germline V gene. Between the trimmed V and J ends, which lost 0 bases and 3 bases, there was a span of 15 bases. CDR3 in DNA: TGTGCCAGCAGCGTAGGGGCCAGCTTGGGGGAAGAGACCCAGTACTTC. Its protein product is CASSVGASLGEETQYF.

The rearrangement joins TRBV27 to TRBJ2-4; 8 nucleotides align to TRBD1. CDR1 and CDR2 (germline): MNHEY, SMNVEV (reference sequence). This CDR3 is built from 13 residues. Trimming at V came to 8 bases and at J to 4 bases, leaving 4 bases not matched to a gene. The CDR3 region is CASLDREKNIQYF. CDR3 coding DNA: TGTGCCAGCCTGGACAGGGAGAAAAACATTCAGTACTTC.

The chain combines TRBV7-9 with TRBJ2-2; 10 bases match TRBD2. This CDR3 spans 16 amino acids. The V gene's germline CDR1 is SEHNR and CDR2 FQNEAQ (reference sequence). The V segment lost 8 bases and the J segment 4 bases; nucleotides outside the gene matches: 10. CDR3 loop: CASGASGGSRTGELFF. DNA for the CDR3: TGTGCCAGCGGGGCTAGCGGGGGTTCTCGCACCGGGGAGCTGTTTTTT.

V and J are TRBV4-1 and TRBJ2-1; TRBD1 is a possible D gene (5 bases). The CDR3 consists of 15 residues. CDR1 is MGHRA and CDR2 is YSYEKL in the germline V gene. Deletions cut 0 bases from V and 3 bases from J, with 9 bases between. This chain's CDR3 is CASSQDDSDYNEQFF. CDR3 sequence (DNA): TGCGCCAGCAGCCAAGATGACAGTGACTACAATGAGCAGTTCTTC.

This chain links TRBV15 with TRBJ1-2; 7 bases map to TRBD1. This CDR3 has 17 residues. Germline V gives CDR1 LNHNV, CDR2 YYDKDF (reference sequence). Trimming cost V 0 bases and J 0 bases; bases outside gene matches: 7. In nucleotides, the CDR3 is TGTGCCACCAGCAGAGACGGCGGGACAGAGACTAACTATGGCTACACCTTC. Protein product: CATSRDGGTETNYGYTF.

The V call is TRBV7-9, the J call TRBJ2-1; 12 nucleotides line up with TRBD1. The V gene's germline CDR1 is SEHNR and CDR2 FQNEAQ (reference sequence). Losses at the gene ends were 7 bases for V and 9 bases for J; bases not matched to a gene: 22. The CDR3 runs to 19 residues. CDR3 region: CASIPGHHKWGQGAFEQFF. The CDR3 nucleotides read TGTGCCAGCATACCTGGGCACCACAAATGGGGACAGGGGGCTTTTGAGCAGTTCTTC.

The chain recombines TRBV13 with TRBJ2-1, with D possibly being TRBD1 (6 bases). The CDR3 consists of 13 residues. Germline loops: CDR1 PRHDT, CDR2 FYEKMQ (reference sequence). Trimming stripped 3 bases from V and 6 bases from J, with 9 bases between. In DNA, the CDR3 is TGTGCCAGCAGCTTGGGGGCGTCCAATGAGCAGTTCTTC. Protein: CASSLGASNEQFF.

The table lists this clone with a count of one. J is TRBJ2-7 and V is TRBV20-1; 9 positions match TRBD1. Trimming removed 7 bases from V and 5 bases from J; junction bases left unmatched: 3. The germline gives CDR1 DFQATT, CDR2 SNEGSKA (reference sequence). The CDR3 sequence is 11 residues long. CDR3 protein: CSGDRDDEQYF. The CDR3 region has the DNA TGCAGTGGGGACAGGGATGACGAGCAGTACTTC.

The chain carries TRBV19 and TRBJ2-1; 9 nucleotides agree with TRBD2. CDR1 LNHDA and CDR2 SQIVND come from the germline V gene (reference sequence). V shed 6 bases, J shed 3 bases, and the junction held 15 bases outside the gene matches. This CDR3 spans 18 amino acids. The CDR3 here is CASRPTISSGSFYNEQFF. The CDR3 region has the DNA TGTGCCAGTAGACCCACGATTAGTAGCGGGAGCTTCTACAATGAGCAGTTCTTC.

The genes are TRBV6-6 and TRBJ2-7, with D possibly matching TRBD1 (5 bases). V lost 0 bases and J 5 bases, leaving 11 bases between the germline ends. From germline, CDR1 is MNHNY and CDR2 SVGAGI (reference sequence). CDR3 length: 14 residues. The CDR3 here is CASSYSPGQNEQYF. CDR3 DNA sequence: TGTGCCAGCAGTTACTCCCCAGGGCAAAACGAGCAGTACTTC.

On this clone: Compared with germline, one end of the junction differs, possibly owing to a read error. The J gene is TRBJ2-5, the V gene TRBV28; D not resolved. The CDR3 loop spans 11 amino acids. CDR1 and CDR2 from the germline V gene are MDHEN and SYDVKM. CDR3 residues: CASSLSLQIHF. Here the CDR3 DNA reads TGTGCCAGCAGTTTATCTCTACAAATCCACTTC.

The chain joins TRBV28 to TRBJ1-6; D remains unclear. The CDR3 has 15 amino acids. CDR1 and CDR2 (germline): MDHEN, SYDVKM. Between the trimmed V and J ends, which lost 6 bases and 10 bases, there was a span of 19 bases. CDR3 sequence (DNA): TGTGCCAGCAGGACGAGGGAGGGTCCGGGGTCACCCCTCCACTTT. Protein: CASRTREGPGSPLHF.

The chain joins TRBV25-1 to TRBJ2-5; D possibly corresponds to TRBD2 (7 bases). The CDR3 is 15 amino acids. Trimming shortened V by 5 bases and J by 2 bases, and 15 bases separated the two germline ends. CDR1 is MGHDK, CDR2 SYGVNS, per germline. The CDR3 DNA is TGTGCCAGCAGTAAAATCGGGGGGCAGCAAGAGACCCAGTACTTC. Its protein is CASSKIGGQQETQYF.

This clone was observed a single time. This chain uses TRBV19 with TRBJ1-5, with D unresolved. CDR3 size: 12 residues. Per the germline V gene, CDR1 is LNHDA and CDR2 is SQIVND (reference sequence). Trimming shortened V by 6 bases and J by 6 bases, and 9 bases separated the two germline ends. The CDR3: CASRVGSQPQHF. The CDR3 DNA reads as TGTGCCAGTAGGGTAGGGAGTCAGCCCCAGCATTTT.

The chain employs TRBV28 and TRBJ2-7; TRBD1 matches 7 bases. Germline values: CDR1 MDHEN, CDR2 SYDVKM. V was pared by 4 bases and J by 3 bases, with 9 bases of the junction left unmatched. The CDR3 extends over 15 amino acids. CDR3 sequence: CASSSRQGFSYEQYF. CDR3 in DNA: TGTGCCAGCAGTTCTAGACAGGGTTTTAGCTACGAGCAGTACTTC.